The 13 T cell receptor beta chains given below trace back to one sample, sequenced in a study of cytomegalovirus exposure and HLA in healthy donors. The method was immunoSEQ multiplex PCR; TCRdb's version includes in-frame clones alone and lacks a portion of them. Here the sample spans more than 200,000 clones, over 75% being singletons. The specimen was PBMCs. All receptors come from a man aged 18 to 35 in good health and CMV-seropositive.

The rearrangement uses TRBV6-5 and TRBJ1-2; unclear D gene. Germline values: CDR1 MNHEY, CDR2 SVGAGI. Trimming shortened V by 0 bases and J by 4 bases, and 9 bases separated the two germline ends. The CDR3 is 14 residues long. The CDR3 DNA follows: TGTGCCAGCAGTTACTCGCCAGGCGCCTATGGCTACACCTTC. Protein product: CASSYSPGAYGYTF.

The chain joins TRBV9 to TRBJ2-3; 9 positions agree with TRBD2. The CDR3 has 16 residues. V lost 0 bases and J lost 2; bases outside the gene matches: 4. CDR1 SGDLS and CDR2 YYNGEE come from the germline V gene. The CDR3 sequence is CASSVVAGGTTDTQYF. The CDR3 bases are TGTGCCAGCAGCGTAGTGGCGGGAGGGACCACAGATACGCAGTATTTT.

This sequence joins TRBV6-5 and TRBJ2-7; the D gene is possibly TRBD1 (6 bases). The CDR3 spans 16 residues. Trimming removed 3 bases at V and 2 bases at J, with 17 bases between. Germline V gene lookup returns CDR1 MNHEY and CDR2 SVGAGI. The CDR3 loop is CASSYGAQGRTYEQYF. DNA of the CDR3: TGTGCCAGCAGTTATGGGGCCCAGGGGCGCACCTACGAGCAGTACTTC.

The chain carries TRBV11-2 and TRBJ2-5, with 7 bases aligning to TRBD1. The germline V gene encodes CDR1 SGHAT and CDR2 FQNNGV. The CDR3 is 16 amino acids. The junction had 9 bases not matched to a gene; V was cut back by 5 bases and J by 0 bases. The CDR3 loop reads CASSIRQGGYQETQYF. The DNA of the CDR3 is TGTGCCAGCAGCATCCGACAGGGTGGGTACCAAGAGACCCAGTACTTC. The full variable domain, with the rest looked up from reference TRBV11-2 and TRBJ2-5, is EAGVAQSPRYKIIEKRQSVAFWCNPISGHATLYWYQQILGQGPKLLIQFQNNGVVDDSQLPKDRFSAERLKGVDSTLKIQPAKLEDSAVYLCASSIRQGGYQETQYFGPGTRLLVL.

This chain connects TRBV19 to TRBJ1-1, with a possible D match to TRBD1 (5 bases). This CDR3 region has 13 residues. The germline V gene has CDR1 LNHDA and CDR2 SQIVND (reference sequence). Trimming took 3 bases from V and 3 from J, leaving 8 bases between them. The CDR3 region is CASSIGAYTEAFF. The CDR3 coding sequence is TGTGCCAGTAGTATTGGGGCGTACACTGAAGCTTTCTTT.

The chain couples TRBV27 to TRBJ2-7; 7 bases are shared with TRBD2. With V trimmed by 6 bases and J by 4 bases, 9 bases remained unmatched. Germline CDR1 is MNHEY and CDR2 is SMNVEV (reference sequence). This CDR3 contains 14 residues. CDR3 coding DNA: TGTGCCAGCAGGACCGGGACTAAAGGTTACGAGCAGTACTTC. Encoded protein: CASRTGTKGYEQYF.

This clone came up a few times. The rearrangement uses TRBV6-1 and TRBJ2-7; tentatively, D is TRBD1 or TRBD2 (5 bases each). Trimming pared 7 bases from V and 2 bases from J, leaving 12 bases between. CDR1 MNHNS and CDR2 SASEGT come from the germline V gene. The CDR3 runs to 13 residues. CDR3 DNA sequence: TGTGCCAGCAAAGTCCGGGACCCCTACGAGCAGTACTTC. This encodes CASKVRDPYEQYF.

The chain joins TRBV28 to TRBJ2-7; D is unclear. This CDR3 contains 13 residues. Germline CDR1 reads MDHEN; CDR2 reads SYDVKM. Trimming removed 7 bases from V and 6 bases from J, with 16 bases in between. CDR3 protein: CASKTVTPTEQYF. The CDR3 bases are TGTGCCAGCAAAACGGTGACCCCGACCGAGCAGTACTTC.

This clone was found a few times. The chain employs TRBV4-2 and TRBJ1-2; 10 nucleotides align to TRBD1. V was pared by 4 bases and J by 8 bases, with 7 bases of the junction left unmatched. Per the germline V gene, CDR1 is LGHNA and CDR2 is YNFKEQ. CDR3 size: 14 residues. CDR3 protein: CASSPGQGVWGYTF. As DNA, the CDR3 is TGTGCCAGCAGCCCCGGACAGGGGGTCTGGGGCTACACCTTC.

The V gene is TRBV5-1, the J gene TRBJ2-7; 9 bases map to TRBD1. The CDR3 is 14 residues long. CDR1 SGHRS and CDR2 YFSETQ come from the germline V gene. The V segment lost 4 bases and the J segment 6 bases; nucleotides outside the gene matches: 8. As DNA, the CDR3 is TGCGCCAGCAGCCCGGGGACAGGGCGAGGCGAGCAGTACTTC. Amino acids: CASSPGTGRGEQYF.

The rearrangement links TRBV4-2 to TRBJ1-3; no reliable D call. Looked up from germline, CDR1 is LGHNA and CDR2 is YNFKEQ. The CDR3 length is 15 residues. The germline V and J ends were trimmed by 0 bases and 2 bases, with 8 bases remaining between them. The CDR3 sequence: CASSQESVTGNTIYF. As DNA, the CDR3 is TGTGCCAGCAGCCAAGAATCCGTTACTGGAAACACCATATATTTT.

V usage is TRBV5-1 and J usage is TRBJ2-3; a possible D gene is TRBD2 (5 bases). The V and J ends lost 1 base and 1 base respectively, with 16 bases between them. CDR3 length: 17 amino acids. Per the germline V gene, CDR1 is SGHRS and CDR2 is YFSETQ. This chain's CDR3 is CASSLIPGSSRTDTQYF. The CDR3 coding sequence is TGCGCCAGCAGCTTGATCCCGGGATCCTCGCGCACAGATACGCAGTATTTT.

V gene TRBV25-1 combines with J gene TRBJ1-3; no clear D gene. CDR1 and CDR2 from the germline V gene are MGHDK and SYGVNS. Deletions cut 7 bases from V and 1 base from J, with 5 bases between. This CDR3 contains 12 residues. CDR3 DNA sequence: TGTGCCAGCATGAATTCTGGAAACACCATATATTTT. Translated: CASMNSGNTIYF.